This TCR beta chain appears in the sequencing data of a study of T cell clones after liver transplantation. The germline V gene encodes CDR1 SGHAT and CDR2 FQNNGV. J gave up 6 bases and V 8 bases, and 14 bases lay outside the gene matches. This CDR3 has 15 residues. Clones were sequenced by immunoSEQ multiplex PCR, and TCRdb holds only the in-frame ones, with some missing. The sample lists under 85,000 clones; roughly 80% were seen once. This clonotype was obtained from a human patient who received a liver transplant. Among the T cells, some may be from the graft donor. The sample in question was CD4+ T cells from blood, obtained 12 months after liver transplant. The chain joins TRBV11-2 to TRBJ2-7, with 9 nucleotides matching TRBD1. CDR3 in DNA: TGTGCCAGCGAGTCTCACAGGGGGCCACAAGGCGAGCAGTACTTC. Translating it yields CASESHRGPQGEQYF.